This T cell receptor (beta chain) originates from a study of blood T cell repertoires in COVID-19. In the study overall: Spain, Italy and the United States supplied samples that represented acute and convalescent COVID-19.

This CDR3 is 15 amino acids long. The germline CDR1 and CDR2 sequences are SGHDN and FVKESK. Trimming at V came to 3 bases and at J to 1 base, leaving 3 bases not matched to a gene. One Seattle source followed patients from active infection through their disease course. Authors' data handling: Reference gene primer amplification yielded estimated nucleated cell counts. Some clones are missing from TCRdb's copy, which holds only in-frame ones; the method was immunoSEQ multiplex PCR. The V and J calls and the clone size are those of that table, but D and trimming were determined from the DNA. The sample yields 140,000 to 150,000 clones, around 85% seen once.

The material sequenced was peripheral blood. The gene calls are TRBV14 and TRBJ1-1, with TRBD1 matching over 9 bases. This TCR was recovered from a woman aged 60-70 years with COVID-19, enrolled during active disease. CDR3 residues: CASSQTGGPNTEAFF. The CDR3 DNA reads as TGTGCCAGCAGCCAGACAGGGGGACCGAACACTGAAGCTTTCTTT.